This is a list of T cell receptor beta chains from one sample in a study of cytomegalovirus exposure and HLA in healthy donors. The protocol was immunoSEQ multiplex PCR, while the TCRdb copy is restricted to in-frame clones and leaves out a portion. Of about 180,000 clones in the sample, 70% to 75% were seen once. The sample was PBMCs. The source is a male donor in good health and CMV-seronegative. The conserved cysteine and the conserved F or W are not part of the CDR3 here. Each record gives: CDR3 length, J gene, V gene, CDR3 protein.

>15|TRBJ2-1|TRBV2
ASSGRVAPSSYNEQF
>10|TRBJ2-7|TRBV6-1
ASDYMSYEQY
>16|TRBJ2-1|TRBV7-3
ASSLTGSQGLPLNEQF
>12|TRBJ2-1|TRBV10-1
ASSRDSSYNEQF
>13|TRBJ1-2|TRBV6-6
ASRPLGQDSGGYT
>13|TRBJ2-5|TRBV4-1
ASSQPQGAKETQY
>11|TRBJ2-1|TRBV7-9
ASSSITSGEQF
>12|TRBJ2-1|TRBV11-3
ASSSPGQGHEQF
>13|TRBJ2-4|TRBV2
ASSGQGGAKNIQY
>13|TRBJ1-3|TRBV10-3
AISVGGGSGNTIY
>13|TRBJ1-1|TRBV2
ASSERYSLNTEAF
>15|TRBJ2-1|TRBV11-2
ASSLVVSGTSYNEQF
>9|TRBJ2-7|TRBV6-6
ASSTRAEQY
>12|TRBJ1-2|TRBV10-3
AITRDRGLGGYT
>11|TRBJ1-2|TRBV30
AWVGQYFYGYT
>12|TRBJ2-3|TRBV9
ASSVASREGTQY
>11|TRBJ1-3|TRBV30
AWSRGTGNTIY
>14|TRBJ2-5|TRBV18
ASSPPGLAGQETQY
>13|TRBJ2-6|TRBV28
ASSLYSSGANVLT
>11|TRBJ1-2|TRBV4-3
ASRRGAEDGYT
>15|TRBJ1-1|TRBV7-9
ASSQGRQGGPRAEAF
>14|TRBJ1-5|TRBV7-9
ASSRQGAGPPQPQH
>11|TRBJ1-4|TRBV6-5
ASSYGGAGKLF
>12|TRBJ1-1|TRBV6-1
ASSEGWQGAEAF